This TCR beta chain was sequenced during a study of shared clonotypes between healthy human individuals. Execution of the assay was at deep level. The repertoire was sequenced with immunoSEQ multiplex PCR; TCRdb's copy has only in-frame clones and lacks some. The profile shows around 180,000 clones, 80% to 95% of them singletons. This clone was counted a single time. Germline CDR1 and CDR2: LNHDA and SQIVND (reference sequence). The CDR3 covers 15 residues. V lost 7 bases to trimming and J lost 0 bases, with 13 bases between them. This sequence originates from a woman aged 25 to 39 in good health. The genes are TRBV19 and TRBJ1-5, with D perhaps matching TRBD1 (5 bases). The sample was naive CD4+ T cells sorted from blood. Subset defined: CD45RA+ positively selected. CDR3 sequence (DNA): TGTGCCAGTACCCCCTGGGACGCTAGCAATCAGCCCCAGCATTTT. It codes for CASTPWDASNQPQHF.